The 25 T cell receptor beta chains listed next were all sequenced from one sample in a study of T cell responses to AZD1222 COVID-19 vaccine. Libraries were prepared by immunoSEQ multiplex PCR; TCRdb keeps only in-frame clonotypes and omits some of them. The sample includes 90,000 to 120,000 clones, around nine tenths of them seen just once. This sample comprised peripheral blood, obtained 28 days after the second AZD1222 dose. These receptors originate from an adult who received the AZD1222 COVID-19 vaccine.

The V gene is TRBV5-6, the J gene TRBJ1-5; the match to TRBD1 covers 12 bases. Looked up from germline, CDR1 is SGHDT and CDR2 is YYEEEE. V lost 4 bases to trimming and J lost 7 bases; unmatched junction nucleotides: 9. This CDR3 has 16 residues. The CDR3 spells CASSLGTGGFRQPQHF. The CDR3 nucleotides are TGTGCCAGCAGCCTCGGGACAGGGGGCTTCAGACAGCCCCAGCATTTT.

This sequence joins TRBV5-4 and TRBJ1-1; 9 bases line up with TRBD1. The CDR3 spans 13 residues. The germline V gene encodes CDR1 SGHNT and CDR2 YYREEE (reference sequence). The junction had 8 bases not matched to a gene; V was cut back by 0 bases and J by 14 bases. The DNA for the CDR3 is TGTGCCAGCAGCTTGGTTGGGGACAGGGTTAGCTTCTTT. This sequence encodes CASSLVGDRVSFF.

This rearrangement joins TRBV7-9 to TRBJ1-5; D gene uncertain. V was pared by 5 bases and J by 4 bases, with 15 bases between. Germline assignment: CDR1 SEHNR and CDR2 FQNEAQ (reference sequence). The CDR3 runs to 15 residues. The CDR3 loop reads CASSRVDGPNQPQHF. CDR3 nucleotide sequence: TGTGCCAGCAGCCGTGTGGACGGTCCGAATCAGCCCCAGCATTTT.

This clone was detected a few times. V usage is TRBV19 and J usage is TRBJ1-1; no definite D call. Germline CDR1 LNHDA, CDR2 SQIVND (reference sequence). V was trimmed by 1 base and J by 1 base, leaving 7 bases between them. The CDR3 is 14 amino acids. The CDR3 DNA reads TGTGCCAGTAGTATAGCCGGGCAGAACACTGAAGCTTTCTTT. This encodes CASSIAGQNTEAFF. Filled out from reference TRBV19 and TRBJ1-1, the complete variable domain reads DGGITQSPKYLFRKEGQNVTLSCEQNLNHDAMYWYRQDPGQGLRLIYYSQIVNDFQKGDIAEGYSVSREKKESFPLTVTSAQKNPTAFYLCASSIAGQNTEAFFGQGTRLTVV.

This chain joins TRBV20-1 and TRBJ1-6; no clear D gene. The CDR3 loop spans 15 amino acids. Trimming removed 3 bases from V and 6 bases from J, with 15 bases in between. Germline V gene lookup returns CDR1 DFQATT and CDR2 SNEGSKA (reference sequence). Here the CDR3 reads CSASRRTGGNSPLHF. DNA of the CDR3: TGCAGTGCTAGTCGGCGGACCGGCGGTAATTCACCCCTCCACTTT.

The chain links TRBV5-1 to TRBJ2-7; 13 bases fit TRBD2. The CDR3 has 15 residues. V gave up 4 bases and J gave up 3 bases; unmatched junction bases: 4. CDR1 SGHRS and CDR2 YFSETQ come from the germline V gene. Written as DNA, the CDR3 is TGCGCCAGCAGCGAGGGACTAGCGGGGAACTACGAGCAGTACTTC. Translated: CASSEGLAGNYEQYF.

The chain carries TRBV2 and TRBJ2-3; 8 bases fit TRBD2. The CDR3 spans 16 residues. The germline gives CDR1 SNHLY, CDR2 FYNNEI. V lost 8 bases, J lost 2 bases, and 12 bases stayed unmatched. The CDR3 region has the DNA TGTGCCAGCGCTTTGGCTAGGACTAGCCACACAGATACGCAGTATTTT. Its translation is CASALARTSHTDTQYF.

Here the CDR3 reads CASSLGIVTFF. DNA of the CDR3: TGTGCCAGCAGCTTGGGCATCGTTACTTTCTTT. The chain is built from TRBV5-6 and TRBJ1-1; no definite D call. The germline gives CDR1 SGHDT, CDR2 YYEEEE. Trimming stripped 0 bases from V and 12 bases from J, with 9 bases between. The CDR3 is 11 amino acids.

V usage is TRBV28 and J usage is TRBJ2-1, with D possibly being TRBD2 (7 bases). V lost 7 bases, J lost 8 bases, and 18 bases lay in between. Looked up from germline, CDR1 is MDHEN and CDR2 is SYDVKM. The CDR3 consists of 14 residues. The CDR3 DNA follows: TGTGCCAGCACTCGGGGAGGGGGGCCTTATGAGCAGTTCTTC. It translates to CASTRGGGPYEQFF.

This rearrangement joins TRBV5-1 to TRBJ1-2; D call uncertain. This CDR3 contains 14 residues. Per the germline V gene, CDR1 is SGHRS and CDR2 is YFSETQ. Trimming took off 1 base at V and 4 bases at J, with 11 bases between the two ends. The CDR3 coding sequence is TGCGCCAGCAGCTTGCTGGACCCTACCTATGGCTACACCTTC. Amino acid sequence: CASSLLDPTYGYTF.

On this clone itself: This CDR3 is also generated by other DNA sequences in the sample. The rearrangement joins TRBV12-3 or TRBV12-4 to TRBJ1-4, with D hard to call. V was cut by 5 bases and J by 8 bases, with 9 bases left in between. There are 12 residues in the CDR3. In DNA form, the CDR3 reads TGTGCCAGCAGTCGAGCTGGGGAAAAACTGTTTTTT. This sequence encodes CASSRAGEKLFF.

This chain connects TRBV3-1 (or the pseudogene TRBV3-2) to TRBJ2-1; 11 bases line up with TRBD1. Germline V CDR1 and CDR2: LGHDT, YNNKEL (reference sequence). The CDR3 is 18 amino acids. J was trimmed by 7 bases and V by 3 bases; bases with no gene match: 14. The CDR3 DNA reads TGTGCCAGCAGCCAGAGGTGGGTGGACAGGGGGCGATTAAATGAGCAGTTCTTC. It encodes CASSQRWVDRGRLNEQFF.

The chain employs TRBV28 and TRBJ1-4; D ambiguous. Germline V gene lookup returns CDR1 MDHEN and CDR2 SYDVKM. The CDR3 spans 13 residues. Trimming removed 1 base from V and 8 bases from J, with 8 bases in between. The CDR3 DNA is TGTGCCAGCAGTTTATCCCAAAAGGAAAAACTGTTTTTT. Its protein product is CASSLSQKEKLFF.

The rearrangement joins TRBV18 to TRBJ1-4; D is possibly TRBD1 (5 bases). The CDR3 loop spans 16 amino acids. Trimming shortened V by 5 bases and J by 0 bases, and 13 bases separated the two germline ends. Germline lookup yields CDR1 KGHSH and CDR2 LQKENI. CDR3 nucleotides: TGTGCCAGCTCATTTCCGGGGGGGACAACTAATGAAAAACTGTTTTTT. It yields the protein CASSFPGGTTNEKLFF.

V usage is TRBV6-5 and J usage is TRBJ1-2; a weak D match, TRBD1 (5 bases). CDR3 length: 15 residues. Per the germline V gene, CDR1 is MNHEY and CDR2 is SVGAGI. With 4 bases removed from V and 2 bases from J, the gap between germline ends came to 14 bases. The CDR3 spells CASSLGTTVNYGYTF. The CDR3 region has the DNA TGTGCCAGCAGTTTAGGAACGACAGTAAACTATGGCTACACCTTC.

The chain uses TRBV6-4 and TRBJ2-3; tentatively, D is TRBD1 (5 bases). This CDR3 spans 13 amino acids. The germline V gene encodes CDR1 MRHNA and CDR2 SNTAGT. Trimming pared 6 bases from V and 5 bases from J, leaving 12 bases between. CDR3 in amino acids: CASRRTGEDTQYF. CDR3 coding DNA: TGTGCCAGCAGAAGAACAGGTGAAGATACGCAGTATTTT.

V gene TRBV18 combines with J gene TRBJ1-4; TRBD1 matches 7 bases. The CDR3 is made up of 14 amino acids. Trimming removed 4 bases from V and 6 bases from J; junction bases left unmatched: 5. From germline, CDR1 is KGHSH and CDR2 LQKENI. The CDR3 here is CASSQGAWDEKLFF. CDR3 sequence (DNA): TGTGCCAGCTCACAGGGGGCTTGGGATGAAAAACTGTTTTTT.

The chain employs TRBV7-9 and TRBJ1-1; D unclear. This CDR3 spans 13 amino acids. Trimming took 5 bases from V and 4 from J, leaving 11 bases between them. Germline V gene lookup returns CDR1 SEHNR and CDR2 FQNEAQ (reference sequence). The CDR3 DNA is TGTGCCAGCAGCCGCAGTGGCGGCACTGAAGCTTTCTTT. It encodes CASSRSGGTEAFF. Full variable domain (outside the CDR3, taken from reference TRBV7-9 and TRBJ1-1): DTGVSQNPRHKITKRGQNVTFRCDPISEHNRLYWYRQTLGQGPEFLTYFQNEAQLEKSRLLSDRFSAERPKGSFSTLEIQRTEQGDSAMYLCASSRSGGTEAFFGQGTRLTVV.

The genes are TRBV30 and TRBJ2-5, with D perhaps TRBD2 (5 bases). From germline, CDR1 is GTSNPN and CDR2 SVGIG (reference sequence). Trimming pared 4 bases from V and 7 bases from J, leaving 10 bases between. CDR3 length: 11 residues. In DNA form, the CDR3 reads TGTGCCTGGACGCGAGAGGGGACCCAGTACTTC. It specifies CAWTREGTQYF.

In nucleotides, the CDR3 is TGTGCCAGCAGCCAAGATATGGCAGCCCCCTACGAGCAGTACTTC. It encodes CASSQDMAAPYEQYF. The rearrangement links TRBV3-1 (or the pseudogene TRBV3-2) to TRBJ2-7; D unclear. Germline V gene sequence: CDR1 LGHDT, CDR2 YNNKEL (reference sequence). This CDR3 region has 15 residues. V was shortened by 0 bases and J by 2 bases, with 11 bases between the two germline ends.

The chain has TRBV7-9 and TRBJ2-1; D is ambiguous. The CDR3 is made up of 11 amino acids. V dropped 2 bases and J dropped 10 bases, with 6 bases sitting between them. CDR1 and CDR2 (germline): SEHNR, FQNEAQ (reference sequence). The CDR3 DNA reads as TGTGCCAGCAGCTTAATGTCCGAGCAGTTCTTC. Amino acid sequence: CASSLMSEQFF.

The chain couples TRBV13 to TRBJ1-3; tentatively, D is TRBD1 (5 bases). Germline V gene sequence: CDR1 PRHDT, CDR2 FYEKMQ (reference sequence). Trimming removed 0 bases at V and 0 bases at J, with 15 bases between. This CDR3 region has 18 residues. This chain's CDR3 is CASSLGVDRALSGNTIYF. The CDR3 DNA is TGTGCCAGCAGCTTAGGGGTAGACAGAGCGCTCTCTGGAAACACCATATATTTT.

The DNA for the CDR3 is TGTGCCATTCGGACGGGAGGCACTGAAGCTTTCTTT. Its protein is CAIRTGGTEAFF. The chain employs TRBV19 and TRBJ1-1; no firm D call. Germline CDR1 reads LNHDA; CDR2 reads SQIVND (reference sequence). The CDR3 extends over 12 amino acids. V gave up 10 bases and J gave up 4 bases, with 13 bases separating them. Together with reference TRBV19 and TRBJ1-1, the CDR3 gives the full variable domain: DGGITQSPKYLFRKEGQNVTLSCEQNLNHDAMYWYRQDPGQGLRLIYYSQIVNDFQKGDIAEGYSVSREKKESFPLTVTSAQKNPTAFYLCAIRTGGTEAFFGQGTRLTVV.

V usage is TRBV6-5 and J usage is TRBJ2-6; D uncertain. The CDR3 covers 11 residues. The germline V gene has CDR1 MNHEY and CDR2 SVGAGI. V was clipped by 11 bases and J by 4 bases, with 6 bases between them. The CDR3 reads CAAYGANVLTF. Written as DNA, the CDR3 is TGTGCCGCTTACGGGGCCAACGTCCTGACTTTC.

V is TRBV24-1 and J is TRBJ1-2; D call uncertain. CDR1 is KGHDR and CDR2 is SFDVKD in the germline V gene. Between the trimmed V and J ends, which lost 1 base and 2 bases, there was a span of 7 bases. The length of the CDR3 is 14 residues. The CDR3 loop reads CATSDLARNYGYTF. The CDR3 DNA sequence: TGTGCCACCAGTGATTTAGCCAGAAACTATGGCTACACCTTC.